A selection of T cell receptor beta chains follows, all from one sample in a study of early T cells in non-severe SARS-CoV-2 infection. TCRdb used MiXCR to reprocess the 5' RACE reads, holding one entry per CDR3 protein. The sample carries about 39,000 distinct CDR3 sequences, approximately 6% recorded once. Sequencing used whole blood, obtained at baseline. Receptors were obtained from an adult who was a healthcare worker with PCR-confirmed SARS-CoV-2 infection or an uninfected control (not recorded which). The CDR3 runs from the conserved cysteine through the conserved F or W. Each record gives: clone size, D gene, J gene, V gene, CDR3 protein, CDR3 DNA. A D gene is named only where the DNA matches it firmly. Clone size, where shown, is once, few, many, or a class for clones that have expanded.

size: many; D: -; J: TRBJ1-1; V: TRBV5-5; CDR3: CASSYRLTTNTEAFF; DNA: TGTGCCAGCAGCTACCGACTTACCACGAACACTGAAGCTTTCTTT
size: many; D: TRBD2; J: TRBJ2-3; V: TRBV6-2/TRBV6-3; CDR3: CASSYGGGTDTQYF; DNA: TGTGCCAGCAGTTACGGGGGGGGGACAGATACGCAGTATTTT
size: many; D: -; J: TRBJ2-5; V: TRBV6-5; CDR3: CASRPPGTFVGTQYF; DNA: TGTGCCAGCAGGCCTCCAGGGACTTTTGTAGGGACCCAGTACTTC
size: many; D: -; J: TRBJ2-1; V: TRBV24-1; CDR3: CATSDPSGDNEQFF; DNA: TGTGCCACCAGTGATCCATCAGGAGACAATGAGCAGTTCTTC
size: many; D: -; J: TRBJ1-5; V: TRBV6-6; CDR3: CASSYDTNQPQHF; DNA: TGTGCCAGCAGTTACGACACGAATCAGCCCCAGCATTTT
size: -; D: -; J: TRBJ1-3; V: TRBV6-2/TRBV6-3; CDR3: CASSEPGLGNTIYF; DNA: TGTGCCAGCAGTGAGCCCGGGCTTGGAAACACCATATATTTT
size: -; D: -; J: TRBJ2-7; V: TRBV5-1; CDR3: CASSLDGTGSYEQYF; DNA: TGCGCCAGCAGCTTGGACGGGACGGGCTCCTACGAGCAGTACTTC
size: -; D: -; J: TRBJ2-2; V: TRBV12-3/TRBV12-4; CDR3: CASSLSGVGLFF; DNA: TGTGCCAGCAGTTTATCCGGGGTCGGGCTGTTTTTT
size: many; D: TRBD1; J: TRBJ2-2; V: TRBV2; CDR3: CASTTGVANTGELFF; DNA: TGTGCCAGCACCACAGGGGTCGCGAACACCGGGGAGCTGTTTTTT
size: many; D: -; J: TRBJ2-7; V: TRBV5-1; CDR3: CASSAGQGRTMQQYF; DNA: TGCGCCAGCAGTGCGGGTCAGGGCCGCACCATGCAACAGTACTTC
size: -; D: -; J: TRBJ2-1; V: TRBV11-2; CDR3: CASSPPGGTSYNEQFF; DNA: TGTGCCAGCAGCCCCCCCGGTGGTACCTCCTACAATGAGCAGTTCTTC
size: few; D: TRBD2; J: TRBJ2-2; V: TRBV6-1; CDR3: CGTSGYTGELFF; DNA: TGTGGCACTAGCGGATACACCGGGGAGCTGTTTTTT
size: many; D: TRBD2; J: TRBJ2-7; V: TRBV6-2/TRBV6-3; CDR3: CASSWTGGYEQYF; DNA: TGTGCCAGCAGTTGGACGGGGGGCTACGAGCAGTACTTC
size: many; D: TRBD1; J: TRBJ2-1; V: TRBV10-2; CDR3: CARGTGQHNEQFF; DNA: TGCGCCAGGGGGACAGGACAACACAATGAGCAGTTCTTC
size: many; D: TRBD1; J: TRBJ1-1; V: TRBV12-3/TRBV12-4; CDR3: CASGPGTVTEAFF; DNA: TGTGCCAGCGGCCCGGGGACAGTAACTGAAGCTTTCTTT
size: many; D: -; J: TRBJ1-3; V: TRBV10-2; CDR3: CATRRGGISGNTIYF; DNA: TGCGCCACCAGGAGGGGGGGAATTTCTGGAAACACCATATATTTT
size: few; D: -; J: TRBJ2-7; V: TRBV12-3/TRBV12-4; CDR3: CASSLEFRQYF; DNA: TGTGCCAGCAGTTTAGAGTTTCGGCAGTACTTC
size: many; D: -; J: TRBJ2-1; V: TRBV10-3; CDR3: CAISESRAGLHEQFF; DNA: TGTGCCATCAGTGAGTCGAGGGCAGGGCTTCATGAGCAGTTCTTC
size: many; D: -; J: TRBJ2-7; V: TRBV12-3/TRBV12-4; CDR3: CASGGGRGNEQYF; DNA: TGTGCCAGCGGAGGAGGGCGCGGGAACGAGCAGTACTTC
size: many; D: -; J: TRBJ1-4; V: TRBV12-3/TRBV12-4; CDR3: CASSLEAALEEKLFF; DNA: TGTGCCAGCAGTTTAGAGGCAGCTCTGGAGGAAAAACTGTTTTTT
size: -; D: TRBD1; J: TRBJ1-5; V: TRBV6-2/TRBV6-3; CDR3: CASVAGQGSNQPQHF; DNA: TGTGCCAGCGTCGCGGGACAGGGGAGCAATCAGCCCCAGCATTTT
size: many; D: -; J: TRBJ2-2; V: TRBV7-3; CDR3: CASSPPPGHFLNTGELFF; DNA: TGTGCCAGCAGCCCACCCCCGGGACACTTTTTGAACACCGGGGAGCTGTTTTTT
size: many; D: -; J: TRBJ1-2; V: TRBV19; CDR3: CASWGRGGFYGYTF; DNA: TGTGCCAGTTGGGGACGAGGAGGCTTCTATGGCTACACCTTC
size: many; D: -; J: TRBJ2-2; V: TRBV7-9; CDR3: CASSLAPYTGELFF; DNA: TGTGCCAGCAGCTTAGCCCCCTACACCGGGGAGCTGTTTTTT
size: many; D: -; J: TRBJ1-1; V: TRBV20-1; CDR3: CSARDSLNTEAFF; DNA: TGCAGTGCTAGGGACAGTTTAAACACTGAAGCTTTCTTT
size: many; D: -; J: TRBJ1-1; V: TRBV30; CDR3: CAWERGGPEAFF; DNA: TGTGCCTGGGAGCGAGGGGGGCCTGAAGCTTTCTTT
size: many; D: -; J: TRBJ1-6; V: TRBV6-6; CDR3: CASSPSGGLNSPLHF; DNA: TGTGCCAGCAGTCCCTCGGGAGGGCTTAATTCACCCCTCCACTTT
size: many; D: -; J: TRBJ2-3; V: TRBV27; CDR3: CASSLRRSYPSTDTQYF; DNA: TGTGCCAGCAGTTTGAGAAGGAGTTATCCTAGCACAGATACGCAGTATTTT
size: many; D: -; J: TRBJ2-7; V: TRBV30; CDR3: CAYEQGWSYEQYF; DNA: TGTGCCTATGAGCAGGGCTGGTCCTACGAGCAGTACTTC
size: many; D: -; J: TRBJ2-1; V: TRBV7-6; CDR3: CASSLGGSTYNEQFF; DNA: TGTGCCAGCAGCTTGGGCGGGTCTACCTACAATGAGCAGTTCTTC
size: many; D: -; J: TRBJ2-1; V: TRBV2; CDR3: CASRGGGYNEQFF; DNA: TGTGCCAGCAGAGGCGGCGGCTACAATGAGCAGTTCTTC
size: -; D: TRBD1; J: TRBJ1-2; V: TRBV25-1; CDR3: CASSEGQGASNYGYTF; DNA: TGTGCCAGCAGTGAAGGACAGGGGGCTTCTAACTATGGCTACACCTTC
size: many; D: -; J: TRBJ2-7; V: TRBV29-1; CDR3: CSAGQSPYEQYF; DNA: TGCAGCGCCGGACAGAGTCCCTACGAGCAGTACTTC
size: many; D: TRBD1; J: TRBJ2-7; V: TRBV7-2; CDR3: CASSLGQGLTYEQYF; DNA: TGTGCCAGCAGCTTAGGACAGGGCCTGACCTACGAGCAGTACTTC
size: -; D: TRBD1; J: TRBJ1-2; V: TRBV7-6; CDR3: CASSLGQNYGYTF; DNA: TGTGCCAGCAGCCTGGGACAGAACTATGGCTACACCTTC
size: few; D: -; J: TRBJ1-1; V: TRBV20-1; CDR3: CSARLKGGNTEAFF; DNA: TGCAGTGCCAGATTGAAGGGGGGAAACACTGAAGCTTTCTTT
size: many; D: -; J: TRBJ2-5; V: TRBV29-1; CDR3: CSVLVGSGKTQYF; DNA: TGCAGCGTTTTGGTGGGCTCGGGGAAAACCCAGTACTTC
size: many; D: -; J: TRBJ2-5; V: TRBV6-5; CDR3: CASSYVGARGQETQYF; DNA: TGTGCCAGCAGTTACGTAGGGGCGCGAGGACAAGAGACCCAGTACTTC
size: many; D: -; J: TRBJ2-3; V: TRBV3-1; CDR3: CASSPPRFQDTQYF; DNA: TGTGCCAGCAGCCCGCCGAGGTTTCAAGATACGCAGTATTTT
size: many; D: -; J: TRBJ2-1; V: TRBV5-1; CDR3: CASSLTGLLGYEQFF; DNA: TGCGCCAGCAGCCTAACAGGGCTGTTGGGCTATGAGCAGTTCTTC
size: many; D: -; J: TRBJ1-4; V: TRBV3-1; CDR3: CASSLGQTQNEKLFF; DNA: TGTGCCAGCAGCCTGGGACAAACTCAAAATGAAAAACTGTTTTTT